The entry below describes one TCR beta chain. Antigen specificity is unknown. The record originates from a study of blood T cells in healthy people across ages. Study details: About one barcoded beta molecule per two T cells was captured by template switching.

Total RNA, at least 6 micrograms per sample, was extracted from PBMCs. A sample-barcoded 5' primer and a J-beta primer mix were used in a second PCR of about 7 to 11 cycles. TCRdb fed the 5' RACE reads into MiXCR, producing one record per CDR3 protein. The sample records some 730,000 distinct CDR3 sequences, about a fifth being singletons. Study conclusions and caveats: Older age went with lower TCR beta diversity per million T cells, in a roughly linear way. Naive T cell percentage strongly correlated with TCR beta diversity.

V was trimmed by 8 bases and J by 1 base, leaving 17 bases between them. This CDR3 has 15 amino acids. Germline CDR1 reads SQVTM; CDR2 reads ANQGSEA. The chain is built from TRBV29-1 and TRBJ1-4; perhaps TRBD1 as D (5 bases). This TCR was sampled from a man aged 70 or older in good health. The material sequenced was blood. The CDR3 DNA sequence: TGCAGCCCGGGGAGGGTTCAGGGAACTAATGAAAAACTGTTTTTT. It specifies CSPGRVQGTNEKLFF.